This is a list of T cell receptor beta chains from one sample in a study. TCRdb independently ran MiXCR on the 5' RACE reads; one entry per CDR3 protein. The sample gives about 9,000 distinct CDR3 sequences, about half of which show up once; 2.5% to 3.5% is in the top ten. Sequencing input: Tregs sorted from a lymph node. These receptors came from a female donor with breast cancer. The CDR3 runs from the conserved cysteine through the conserved F or W. The order of the fields is J gene, V gene, clone size, D gene, CDR3 protein, CDR3 DNA. The D gene is left open where the match is weak. A clone size is listed for some rows: how often the clone was seen (once, few, many), or a class if it is expanded.

>TRBJ2-7|TRBV27|-|TRBD2
CASTSGRGSYEQYF
TGTGCCAGCACTAGCGGGAGAGGGTCCTACGAGCAGTACTTC
>TRBJ2-7|TRBV4-1|-|-
CASSQDQGIYYEQYF
TGCGCCAGCAGCCAAGATCAGGGCATTTACTACGAGCAGTACTTC
>TRBJ2-7|TRBV5-1|-|TRBD1
CASSPTGQYAYEQYF
TGCGCCAGCAGCCCCACGGGACAGTACGCCTACGAGCAGTACTTC
>TRBJ2-2|TRBV11-3|-|-
CASSLYSRDLAGELFF
TGTGCCAGCAGCTTATATTCGAGGGACCTAGCAGGGGAGCTGTTTTTT
>TRBJ2-2|TRBV10-3|-|-
CAISEQGLSTGELFF
TGTGCCATCAGTGAGCAGGGGTTGAGCACCGGGGAGCTGTTTTTT
>TRBJ2-1|TRBV4-2|-|-
CASSQAAGYNEQFF
TGTGCCAGCAGCCAGGCCGCGGGCTACAATGAGCAGTTCTTC
>TRBJ1-2|TRBV20-1|few|-
CSARPFGSRFDGYTF
TGCAGTGCTAGGCCTTTCGGCAGCCGCTTTGATGGCTACACCTTC
>TRBJ1-5|TRBV4-1|-|-
CASSQPGVGGNQPQHF
TGCGCCAGCAGCCAACCGGGAGTTGGAGGCAATCAGCCCCAGCATTTT
>TRBJ2-5|TRBV15|few|TRBD1
CATSSLGTGAGAQYF
TGTGCCACCAGCAGCCTCGGGACAGGGGCCGGGGCCCAGTACTTC
>TRBJ1-2|TRBV29-1|once|TRBD1
CATTGSNGYTF
TGCGCGACGACAGGGTCGAATGGCTACACCTTC
>TRBJ2-1|TRBV4-1|-|-
CASSQAPSEVNEQFF
TGCGCCAGCAGCCAAGCCCCTAGCGAGGTGAATGAGCAGTTCTTC
>TRBJ2-7|TRBV5-1|few|TRBD1
CASSPGLRDRSSYEQYF
TGCGCCAGCAGCCCGGGCCTACGGGACAGGAGCTCCTACGAGCAGTACTTC
>TRBJ2-2|TRBV12-3/TRBV12-4|-|-
CASSLEWTTTGELFF
TGTGCCAGCAGTTTAGAGTGGACAACCACCGGGGAGCTGTTTTTT
>TRBJ1-2|TRBV6-5|few|TRBD1
CASRDRGRGYTF
TGTGCCAGCAGGGACAGGGGTAGGGGCTACACCTTC
>TRBJ2-7|TRBV4-1|-|-
CASSQVVGQYEQYF
TGCGCCAGCAGCCAAGTGGTAGGGCAATATGAGCAGTACTTC
>TRBJ2-7|TRBV5-6|-|TRBD1
CASSLDWDRESREQYF
TGTGCCAGCAGCTTGGATTGGGACAGGGAATCGCGCGAGCAGTACTTC
>TRBJ1-1|TRBV5-1|few|-
CASSSAFEAFF
TGCGCCAGCAGTTCAGCCTTTGAAGCTTTCTTT
>TRBJ2-1|TRBV11-3|few|TRBD1
CASSLARDRPYNEQFF
TGTGCCAGCAGCTTAGCCCGGGACAGACCTTACAATGAGCAGTTCTTC
>TRBJ2-5|TRBV10-3|-|-
CAISKVLGGAPQETQYF
TGTGCCATCAGTAAAGTTCTCGGGGGCGCCCCCCAAGAGACCCAGTACTTC
>TRBJ2-1|TRBV4-1|few|-
CASSQVSLDEQFF
TGCGCCAGCAGCCAAGTTTCCCTGGATGAGCAGTTCTTC
>TRBJ2-7|TRBV20-1|-|TRBD2
CSARGGLSYEQYF
TGCAGTGCTCGGGGGGGGCTCTCCTACGAGCAGTACTTC
>TRBJ2-7|TRBV6-6|-|-
CASSYPRDRHSYEQYF
TGTGCCAGCAGTTACCCCCGGGACCGACACTCCTACGAGCAGTACTTC
>TRBJ1-2|TRBV4-1|-|TRBD1
CASSPGQGGYGYTF
TGCGCCAGCAGCCCCGGACAGGGAGGCTATGGCTACACCTTC
>TRBJ2-3|TRBV9|medium-sized|-
CASSVGMDSTDTQYF
TGTGCCAGCAGCGTAGGAATGGATAGCACAGATACGCAGTATTTT
>TRBJ2-7|TRBV29-1|-|-
CSVEILGDEQYF
TGCAGCGTTGAGATATTGGGGGACGAGCAGTACTTC
>TRBJ1-1|TRBV2|-|-
CASNQGAGHQNTEAFF
TGTGCCAGCAACCAGGGTGCGGGACACCAAAACACTGAAGCTTTCTTT
>TRBJ2-7|TRBV6-5|-|-
CAGSYGTSDEQYF
TGTGCCGGCAGTTACGGCACATCGGACGAGCAGTACTTC
>TRBJ1-2|TRBV27|-|-
CASSLSGDHGYTF
TGTGCCAGCAGTTTATCGGGGGACCATGGCTACACCTTC
>TRBJ2-5|TRBV9|-|TRBD1
CASSPGTGGLGETQYF
TGTGCCAGCAGCCCCGGGACAGGGGGACTCGGAGAGACCCAGTACTTC
>TRBJ2-7|TRBV4-1|-|TRBD1
CASRGPGGYEQYF
TGCGCCAGCAGGGGGCCAGGGGGCTACGAGCAGTACTTC
>TRBJ1-2|TRBV27|once|TRBD1
CASSSTGCNYGYTF
TGTGCCAGCAGTTCGACAGGGTGCAACTATGGCTACACCTTC
>TRBJ2-1|TRBV12-3/TRBV12-4|few|-
CASSLIEDRHNEQFF
TGTGCCAGCAGCCTTATAGAGGACAGACACAATGAGCAGTTCTTC
>TRBJ1-2|TRBV29-1|-|-
CSVEGRAAGYPF
TGCAGCGTTGAAGGCAGGGCAGCTGGCTACCCCTTC
>TRBJ2-1|TRBV7-6|-|-
CASSLALAGPRLDEQFF
TGTGCCAGCAGCTTAGCGTTGGCGGGGCCCCGCCTCGATGAGCAGTTCTTC
>TRBJ2-1|TRBV7-8|once|TRBD2
CASSILLAGDYNEQFF
TGCGCCAGCAGCATCCTACTAGCGGGCGACTACAATGAGCAGTTCTTC
>TRBJ2-2|TRBV29-1|few|-
CSVVGATGELFF
TGCAGCGTTGTGGGGGCCACCGGGGAGCTGTTTTTT
>TRBJ1-1|TRBV5-1|few|-
CASSLDWGYTEAFF
TGCGCCAGCAGCTTGGATTGGGGTTACACTGAAGCTTTCTTT
>TRBJ2-7|TRBV4-1|few|TRBD2
CASRGGGTYEQYF
TGCGCCAGCAGGGGCGGGGGAACCTACGAGCAGTACTTC
>TRBJ1-1|TRBV6-4|few|-
CASTPGSEGGTEAFF
TGTGCCAGCACCCCCGGTTCGGAGGGAGGGACTGAAGCTTTCTTT
>TRBJ1-6|TRBV4-1|-|TRBD1
CASSQDLGQGARLGYNSPLHF
TGCGCCAGCAGCCAAGATCTGGGACAGGGGGCGAGATTGGGTTATAATTCACCCCTCCACTTT
>TRBJ1-5|TRBV6-5|-|-
CASTPVRLSNQPQHF
TGTGCCAGCACCCCGGTTCGGTTGAGCAATCAGCCCCAGCATTTT